This TCR beta chain originates from a study of T cells after yellow fever vaccination. Generation of TCR cDNA used 5'RACE template switching (which added a universal primer site and UMIs). TCRdb redid the calling of the 5' RACE reads with MiXCR, one entry per CDR3 protein. The repertoire holds 120,000 or so distinct CDR3 sequences, with more than 7.5% as singletons. The length of the CDR3 is 17 residues. J lost 1 base, V lost 0 bases, and 4 bases had no gene match. Germline V CDR1 and CDR2: MGHRA, YSYEKL. This clonotype was counted a few times. The J gene is TRBJ2-3, the V gene TRBV4-1; 10 bases match TRBD2. This specimen was CD8+ T cells sorted from PBMCs, taken on the day of the yellow fever booster vaccination. The clonotype comes from a man aged 18 to 30 who received the YFV17D yellow fever vaccine. The CDR3 DNA reads TGCGCCAGCAGCCAAGATTCGACTAGCGGGCGCACAGATACGCAGTATTTT. Amino acids: CASSQDSTSGRTDTQYF.